This T cell receptor (beta chain) was recovered during a study of sequential checkpoint blockade in melanoma. Study overall: Patients were randomized 1:1 to nivolumab-then-ipilimumab or ipilimumab-then-nivolumab first-line.

V lost 6 bases to trimming and J lost 8 bases; unmatched junction nucleotides: 6. This CDR3 region has 14 residues. Per the germline V gene, CDR1 is WSHSY and CDR2 is SAAADI. Treatment denoted: randomized to nivolumab then ipilimumab (arm A) or the reverse (arm B). DNA-damaging chemotherapy had not been given to any patient beforehand. From thawed PBMCs, live CD3+CD8+ cells negative for CD19 and CD56 were sorted. Some clones are missing from TCRdb's copy, which holds only in-frame ones; the method was immunoSEQ multiplex PCR. The repertoire includes over 4,500 clones, 50% to 75% of them detected once, and 43% sits in the top ten.

This TCR was sampled from a human donor with melanoma. The chain joins TRBV10-2 to TRBJ1-6; TRBD1 matches at 8 bases. The material was CD8+ T cells sorted from blood (inferred from file names), obtained from a patient given nivolumab and ipilimumab in sequence. CDR3: CASRPDREYSPLHF. CDR3 nucleotides: TGCGCCAGCAGGCCGGACAGGGAATATTCACCCCTCCACTTT.